The T cell receptor beta chain under discussion was sequenced for a study of blood T cell repertoires in COVID-19. Data came from immunoSEQ multiplex PCR; TCRdb stores just in-frame clones and leaves some out. Among around 250,000 clones listed, approximately 83% were seen once. The clonotype was recovered from a man between 25 and 39 years old who had recovered from COVID-19. The sample taken for sequencing was peripheral blood.

CDR3 sequence: CASSLHGGQLSYEQYF. For the CDR3, the DNA is TGTGCCAGCAGCTTACACGGGGGACAGCTTTCCTACGAGCAGTACTTC. V usage is TRBV7-9 and J usage is TRBJ2-7, with TRBD1 as a possible D gene (7 bases). This CDR3 region has 16 residues. The V and J ends lost 2 bases and 1 base respectively, with 15 bases between them. From germline, CDR1 is SEHNR and CDR2 FQNEAQ (reference sequence). Based on the CDR3 plus reference TRBV7-9 and TRBJ2-7, the full variable domain is DTGVSQNPRHKITKRGQNVTFRCDPISEHNRLYWYRQTLGQGPEFLTYFQNEAQLEKSRLLSDRFSAERPKGSFSTLEIQRTEQGDSAMYLCASSLHGGQLSYEQYFGPGTRLTVT.